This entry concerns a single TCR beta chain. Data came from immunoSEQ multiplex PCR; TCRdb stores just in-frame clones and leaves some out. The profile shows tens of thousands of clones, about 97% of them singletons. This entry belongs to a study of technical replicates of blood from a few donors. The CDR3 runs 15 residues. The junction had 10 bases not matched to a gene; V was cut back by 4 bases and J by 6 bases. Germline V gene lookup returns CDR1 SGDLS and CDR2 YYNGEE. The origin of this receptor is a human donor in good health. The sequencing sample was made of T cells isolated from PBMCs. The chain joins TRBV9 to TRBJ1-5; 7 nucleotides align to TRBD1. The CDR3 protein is CASSLRDRDGQPQHF. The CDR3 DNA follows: TGTGCCAGCAGCCTACGAGACAGGGACGGTCAGCCCCAGCATTTT.